Listed here are 21 T cell receptor beta chains from one sample, sequenced in a study of blood T cell repertoires in COVID-19 (dated by TCRdb to about 2020). Library construction relied on the immunoSEQ multiplex PCR assay. TCRdb's version of the immuneACCESS table is confined to in-frame rearrangements and falls short of the full clone set. An unresolved V gene accounts for under half of the shortfall where checked; the remainder is of unknown origin. This sample has about 270,000 clones in its table, and around 90% of those were observed once. The ten top clones hold 3.5% to 4.5% of the sample. Sequencing input: peripheral blood. These receptors all stem from a man in his sixties who had recovered from COVID-19.

The chain couples TRBV29-1 to TRBJ2-7; TRBD2 might be the D (5 bases). V lost 4 bases and J lost 2, with 9 bases in between. The germline gives CDR1 SQVTM, CDR2 ANQGSEA. This CDR3 comprises 12 residues. This CDR3 is CSVGVGTYEQYF. The CDR3 DNA follows: TGCAGCGTTGGGGTCGGGACCTACGAGCAGTACTTC.

V usage is TRBV10-1 and J usage is TRBJ2-2; D is ambiguous. The germline V gene has CDR1 WNHNN and CDR2 SYGVQD (reference sequence). Trimming shortened V by 4 bases and J by 6 bases, and 6 bases separated the two germline ends. The CDR3 has 12 amino acids. The CDR3 DNA reads as TGCGCCAGCAGTGGGCCGCCCGGGGAGCTGTTTTTT. Translating it yields CASSGPPGELFF.

The genes are TRBV7-9 and TRBJ2-7, with TRBD1 matching 10 bases. Germline CDR1 SEHNR, CDR2 FQNEAQ (reference sequence). The CDR3 length is 15 residues. V trimming: 5 bases; J trimming: 0 bases; junction bases outside the gene matches: 4. The CDR3 region is CASSADRGSSYEQYF. As DNA, the CDR3 is TGTGCCAGCAGCGCGGACAGGGGGAGCTCCTACGAGCAGTACTTC.

The chain uses TRBV10-1 and TRBJ1-1, with a tentative D call TRBD1 (6 bases). V was trimmed by 8 bases and J by 2 bases, leaving 12 bases between them. The CDR3 is 13 residues long. CDR1 and CDR2 (germline): WNHNN, SYGVQD (reference sequence). The CDR3 DNA follows: TGCGCCAGCGCGGCCAGGGGAAACACTGAAGCTTTCTTT. Its protein is CASAARGNTEAFF.

The chain uses TRBV24-1 and TRBJ2-1; 9 bases match TRBD2. This CDR3 contains 18 residues. Germline-derived CDR1 and CDR2 are KGHDR and SFDVKD. Trimming at V came to 4 bases and at J to 3 bases, leaving 12 bases not matched to a gene. The CDR3 DNA reads as TGTGCCACCAGTGACCCAGCGGGCGGGGGGGCTTTCTACAATGAGCAGTTCTTC. This sequence encodes CATSDPAGGGAFYNEQFF.

The rearrangement uses TRBV7-2 and TRBJ2-7, with 12 bases that match TRBD1. V shed 0 bases, J shed 7 bases, and the junction held 4 bases outside the gene matches. Germline V lookup: CDR1 SGHTA, CDR2 FQGNSA. This CDR3 is 15 amino acids long. CDR3 loop: CASSLAGGQGAEQYF. The DNA for the CDR3 is TGTGCCAGCAGCTTAGCGGGGGGACAGGGGGCGGAGCAGTACTTC.

The J gene is TRBJ1-2, the V gene TRBV19, with a weak D call TRBD1 (5 bases). Germline-derived CDR1 and CDR2 are LNHDA and SQIVND (reference sequence). CDR3 size: 15 residues. Deletions cut 1 base from V and 4 bases from J, with 13 bases between. CDR3 loop: CASSIAGPPRYGYTF. As DNA, the CDR3 is TGTGCCAGTAGTATAGCAGGGCCTCCTCGCTATGGCTACACCTTC. Looking up the rest from reference TRBV19 and TRBJ1-2 gives the full variable domain: DGGITQSPKYLFRKEGQNVTLSCEQNLNHDAMYWYRQDPGQGLRLIYYSQIVNDFQKGDIAEGYSVSREKKESFPLTVTSAQKNPTAFYLCASSIAGPPRYGYTFGSGTRLTVV.

The chain carries TRBV25-1 and TRBJ1-6; no clear D. There are 14 residues in the CDR3. CDR1 is MGHDK, CDR2 SYGVNS, per germline. The V gene lost 7 bases and the J gene lost 3 bases, with 10 bases spanning the gap. As DNA, the CDR3 is TGTGCCAGCAAGGACGGGAACTATAATTCACCCCTCCACTTT. This gives the protein CASKDGNYNSPLHF.

This rearrangement joins TRBV2 to TRBJ1-1; D is ambiguous. V dropped 2 bases and J dropped 8 bases, with 15 bases sitting between them. The CDR3 extends over 14 amino acids. CDR1 and CDR2 from the germline V gene are SNHLY and FYNNEI. The CDR3 DNA reads as TGTGCCAGCAGTGAATGGGCAGCCTCTCAAGAAGCTTTCTTT. Translated: CASSEWAASQEAFF.

The CDR3 DNA sequence: TGTGCCAGCAGCAGGACTAGCGGGGAGGCCGGGGAGCTGTTTTTT. This encodes CASSRTSGEAGELFF. The J gene is TRBJ2-2, the V gene TRBV7-2; 12 bases align to TRBD2. V lost 5 bases, J lost 6 bases, and 4 bases stayed unmatched. Germline V gene sequence: CDR1 SGHTA, CDR2 FQGNSA. The CDR3 covers 15 residues. The whole variable domain, filled in from reference TRBV7-2 and TRBJ2-2, reads GAGVSQSPSNKVTEKGKDVELRCDPISGHTALYWYRQSLGQGLEFLIYFQGNSAPDKSGLPSDRFSAERTGGSVSTLTIQRTQQEDSAVYLCASSRTSGEAGELFFGEGSRLTVL.

The chain recombines TRBV7-9 with TRBJ2-1, with 13 bases matching TRBD2. Germline-derived CDR1 and CDR2 are SEHNR and FQNEAQ (reference sequence). The CDR3 runs 16 residues. The V and J ends lost 5 bases and 10 bases, in that order; junction bases with no gene match: 11. The CDR3 loop is CASSPDTSGGAGEQFF. The CDR3 coding sequence is TGTGCCAGCAGCCCTGACACTAGCGGGGGGGCCGGCGAGCAGTTCTTC.

This clone was seen many times. The chain is built from TRBV21-1 and TRBJ1-1; TRBD1 is the table's D call and was not checked against the DNA. TRBV21-1 is a documented pseudogene. The CDR3 consists of 18 residues. The CDR3 loop reads CASSTRSTPGQKNTEAFF. For the CDR3, the DNA is TGTGCCAGCAGCACTCGCTCTACTCCGGGACAGAAGAACACTGAAGCTTTCTTT.

This chain joins TRBV11-2 and TRBJ1-4; possible D gene TRBD1, 6 bases. V was clipped by 5 bases and J by 0 bases, with 16 bases between them. The CDR3 consists of 17 residues. Germline V gene data show CDR1 as SGHAT and CDR2 as FQNNGV. The CDR3 bases are TGTGCCAGCAGCCGGGACACCGAAACAGCAACTAATGAAAAACTGTTTTTT. Its translation: CASSRDTETATNEKLFF.

This rearrangement joins TRBV7-9 to TRBJ1-1, with D maybe TRBD1 (5 bases). V was cut by 4 bases and J by 1 base, with 10 bases left in between. The length of the CDR3 is 14 residues. Germline V gene data show CDR1 as SEHNR and CDR2 as FQNEAQ (reference sequence). The CDR3 nucleotides read TGTGCCAGCAGCTCCCCAACAGGGAACACTGAAGCTTTCTTT. Its translation: CASSSPTGNTEAFF.

This chain links TRBV24-1 with TRBJ2-1; 10 nucleotides line up with TRBD1. CDR3 length: 17 residues. V shed 1 base and J 9 bases; nucleotides not matched to a gene: 11. Germline loops: CDR1 KGHDR, CDR2 SFDVKD. CDR3 protein: CATSDFGQGVFTGEQFF. CDR3 DNA sequence: TGTGCCACCAGTGATTTCGGACAGGGGGTCTTTACGGGTGAGCAGTTCTTC.

The rearrangement uses TRBV5-1 and TRBJ2-7; a possible D gene is TRBD2 (6 bases). The CDR3 contains 14 residues. Germline V gene data show CDR1 as SGHRS and CDR2 as YFSETQ. The V and J ends lost 4 bases and 0 bases respectively, with 11 bases between them. DNA of the CDR3: TGCGCCAGCAGCGGGGCGGGGAGCTCCTACGAGCAGTACTTC. This encodes CASSGAGSSYEQYF.

The chain is built from TRBV4-2 and TRBJ2-2, with a tentative D call TRBD1 (6 bases). Trimming took off 3 bases at V and 1 base at J, with 12 bases between the two ends. Germline CDR1 is LGHNA and CDR2 is YNFKEQ. The CDR3 is 16 amino acids. The CDR3: CASSQQVQGNTGELFF. CDR3 DNA sequence: TGTGCCAGCAGCCAGCAAGTACAGGGGAACACCGGGGAGCTGTTTTTT.

The chain is built from TRBV6-5 and TRBJ2-7; TRBD1 is a possible D gene (6 bases). Between the trimmed V and J ends, which lost 6 bases and 4 bases, there was a span of 19 bases. Germline V gives CDR1 MNHEY, CDR2 SVGAGI. The CDR3 totals 15 residues. Here the CDR3 DNA reads TGTGCCAGCAGGACGGGCCCTAGGGGGTGGTACGAGCAGTACTTC. Translation gives CASRTGPRGWYEQYF.

CDR3 sequence reads: CASSDHGTGRFYEQYF. In DNA, the CDR3 is TGCGCCAGCAGTGATCACGGGACAGGGAGGTTTTACGAGCAGTACTTC. V and J are TRBV10-2 and TRBJ2-7; TRBD1 matches 9 bases. This CDR3 is 16 amino acids long. Germline V gives CDR1 WSHSY, CDR2 SAAADI. With 3 bases clipped from V and 4 bases from J, the junction kept 10 bases outside the gene matches.

The chain carries TRBV4-2 and TRBJ2-3; D perhaps matches TRBD1 (6 bases). The length of the CDR3 is 15 residues. Trimming removed 1 base at V and 3 bases at J, with 11 bases between. CDR1 and CDR2 from the germline V gene are LGHNA and YNFKEQ. The CDR3 DNA is TGTGCCAGCAGCCAAGTCGACAGGCCGACAGATACGCAGTATTTT. It is translated as CASSQVDRPTDTQYF.

The chain has TRBV6-2 or TRBV6-3 and TRBJ1-4; 7 bases fit TRBD1. The CDR3 is made up of 16 amino acids. From germline, CDR1 is MNHEY and CDR2 SVGEGT. Trimming removed 5 bases from V and 8 bases from J; junction bases left unmatched: 14. In DNA form, the CDR3 reads TGTGCCAGCAGTCACCTGACAGGGACGGGATGGGAAAAACTGTTTTTT. It encodes CASSHLTGTGWEKLFF.